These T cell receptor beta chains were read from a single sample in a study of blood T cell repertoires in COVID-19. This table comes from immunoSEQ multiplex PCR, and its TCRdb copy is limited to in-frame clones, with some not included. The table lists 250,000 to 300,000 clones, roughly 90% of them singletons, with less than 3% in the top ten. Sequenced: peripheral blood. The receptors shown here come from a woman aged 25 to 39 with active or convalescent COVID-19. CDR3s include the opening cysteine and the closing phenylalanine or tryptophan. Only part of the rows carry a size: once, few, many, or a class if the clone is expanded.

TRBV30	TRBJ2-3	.	CAWSVGGFKGDTQYF
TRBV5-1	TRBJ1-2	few	CASSPGDSFDGYTF
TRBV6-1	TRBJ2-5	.	CASSEGRGRSETQYF
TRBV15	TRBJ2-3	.	CATSRDRAGRTDTQYF
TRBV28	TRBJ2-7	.	CASSGGQGPYEQYF
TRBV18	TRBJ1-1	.	CASSPARGNTEAFF
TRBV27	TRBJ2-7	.	CASSYRKWGYEQYF
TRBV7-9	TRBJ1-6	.	CASSLGGTDNSPLHF
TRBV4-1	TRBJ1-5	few	CASSLTGVNQPQHF
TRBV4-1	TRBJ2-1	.	CASSQDRRQGIEQFF
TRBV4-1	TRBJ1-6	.	CASSQDRGVSPLHF
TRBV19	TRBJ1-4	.	CASSTQGPGEKLFF
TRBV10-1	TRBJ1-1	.	CASAAKRNSEAFF
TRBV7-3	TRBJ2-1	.	CASSSDSSSYNEQFF
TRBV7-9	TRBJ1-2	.	CASSAGGGYTF
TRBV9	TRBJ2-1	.	CASSVQGPRVEQFF
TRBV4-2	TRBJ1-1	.	CASSQDPRTGNTEAFF
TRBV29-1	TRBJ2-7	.	CSAVRDRGVYEQYF
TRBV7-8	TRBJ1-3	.	CASSPPRGQTRSGNTIYF
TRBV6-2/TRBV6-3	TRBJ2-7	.	CASSLGLAIYEQYF
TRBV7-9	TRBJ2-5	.	CASSQWEGSQETQYF
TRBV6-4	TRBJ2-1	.	CASSDNRGLEQFF
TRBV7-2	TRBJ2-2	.	CASSLEGAVGELFF
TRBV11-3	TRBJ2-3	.	CASSSGLGTDTQYF
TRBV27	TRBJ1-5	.	CASSLSRTGGQPQHF
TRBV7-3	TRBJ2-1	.	CASSLRRGSYNEQFF
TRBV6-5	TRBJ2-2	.	CATRLAANTGELFF
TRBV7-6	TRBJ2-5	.	CASSLVVTGGLRETQYF
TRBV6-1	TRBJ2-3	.	CASSEVASTDTQYF
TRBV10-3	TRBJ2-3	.	CAISVISGAPTDTQYF
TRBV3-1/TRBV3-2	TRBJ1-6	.	CASSQDRRGHSPLHF
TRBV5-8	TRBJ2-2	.	CASSLAARGTGELFF